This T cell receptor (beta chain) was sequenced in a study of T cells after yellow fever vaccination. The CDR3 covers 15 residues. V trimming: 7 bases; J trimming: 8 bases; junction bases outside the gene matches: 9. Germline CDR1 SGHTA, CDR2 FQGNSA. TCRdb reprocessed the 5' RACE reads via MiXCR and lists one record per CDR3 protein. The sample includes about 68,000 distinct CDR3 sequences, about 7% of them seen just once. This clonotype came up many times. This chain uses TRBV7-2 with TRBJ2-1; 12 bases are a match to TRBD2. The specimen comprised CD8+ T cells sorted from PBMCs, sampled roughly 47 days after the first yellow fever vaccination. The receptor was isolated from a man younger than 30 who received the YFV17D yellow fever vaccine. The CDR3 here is CASTNPSGGAHEQFF. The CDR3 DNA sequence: TGTGCCAGCACCAATCCTAGCGGGGGGGCCCATGAGCAGTTCTTC.